The 4 T cell receptor beta chains listed next were all sequenced from one sample in a study of cytomegalovirus exposure and HLA in healthy donors. The PCR ran on 60 Vbeta and 13 Jbeta primers. The protocol was immunoSEQ multiplex PCR, while the TCRdb copy is restricted to in-frame clones and leaves out a portion. Of some 200,000 clones listed, under 9.5% are singletons. The sample consisted of PBMCs. The receptors originated from a woman aged 30 to 39 in good health and CMV-seropositive.

The genes are TRBV7-9 and TRBJ2-6, with TRBD1 as a possible D gene (5 bases). V was cut by 5 bases and J by 0 bases, with 11 bases left in between. CDR1 is SEHNR, CDR2 FQNEAQ, per germline (reference sequence). The CDR3 covers 16 residues. This CDR3 reads CASSPRQISGANVLTF. The CDR3 nucleotides are TGTGCCAGCAGCCCAAGACAGATCTCTGGGGCCAACGTCCTGACTTTC.

The chain links TRBV6-1 to TRBJ2-7, with D unresolved. The germline CDR1 and CDR2 sequences are MNHNS and SASEGT. V gave up 6 bases and J gave up 4 bases, with 7 bases separating them. The CDR3 consists of 11 residues. Here the CDR3 reads CASRYGYEQYF. The CDR3 DNA sequence: TGTGCCAGCAGGTACGGTTACGAGCAGTACTTC.

This clone has just a few counts. The chain has TRBV15 and TRBJ1-1, with D unclear. Germline CDR1 and CDR2: LNHNV and YYDKDF (reference sequence). The CDR3 covers 14 residues. The ends were cut back, 0 bases at V and 8 bases at J, with 13 bases in the middle. For the CDR3, the DNA is TGTGCCACCAGCAGAGAAGGAGGGAACCGGGAAGCTTTCTTT. Residues: CATSREGGNREAFF.

The chain couples TRBV30 to TRBJ2-5, with TRBD2 identical over 16 bases. V shed 3 bases and J 2 bases; nucleotides not matched to a gene: 12. Germline CDR1 reads GTSNPN; CDR2 reads SVGIG (reference sequence). The length of the CDR3 is 19 residues. The CDR3 nucleotides read TGTGCCTGGAGAGTTGGGGGACTAGCGGGAGGGCCGGGGCAAGAGACCCAGTACTTC. Amino acid sequence: CAWRVGGLAGGPGQETQYF.